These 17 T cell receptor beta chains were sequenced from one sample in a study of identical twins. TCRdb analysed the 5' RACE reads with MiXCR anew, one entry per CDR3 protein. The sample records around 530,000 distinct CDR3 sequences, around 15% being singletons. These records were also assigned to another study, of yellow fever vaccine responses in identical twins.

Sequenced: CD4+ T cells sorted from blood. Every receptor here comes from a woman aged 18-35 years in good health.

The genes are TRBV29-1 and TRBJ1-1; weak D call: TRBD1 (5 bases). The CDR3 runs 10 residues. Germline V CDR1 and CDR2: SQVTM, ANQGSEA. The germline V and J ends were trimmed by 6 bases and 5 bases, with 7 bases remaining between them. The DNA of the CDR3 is TGCAGCGTGGAGGGGACTGAAGCTTTCTTT. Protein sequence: CSVEGTEAFF.

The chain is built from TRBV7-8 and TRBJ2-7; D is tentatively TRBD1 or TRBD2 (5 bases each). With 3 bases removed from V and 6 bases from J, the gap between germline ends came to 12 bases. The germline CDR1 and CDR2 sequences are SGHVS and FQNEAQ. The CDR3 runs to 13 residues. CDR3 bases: TGTGCCAGCAGCTTCGAGGGGTCGTCCGAGCAGTACGTC. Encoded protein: CASSFEGSSEQYV.

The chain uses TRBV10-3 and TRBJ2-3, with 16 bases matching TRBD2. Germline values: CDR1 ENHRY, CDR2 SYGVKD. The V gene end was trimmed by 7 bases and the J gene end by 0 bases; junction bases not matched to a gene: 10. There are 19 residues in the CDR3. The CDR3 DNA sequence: TGTGCCATCACGTCGACGGGACTAGCGGGGGGGCCGAGCACAGATACGCAGTATTTT. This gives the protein CAITSTGLAGGPSTDTQYF.

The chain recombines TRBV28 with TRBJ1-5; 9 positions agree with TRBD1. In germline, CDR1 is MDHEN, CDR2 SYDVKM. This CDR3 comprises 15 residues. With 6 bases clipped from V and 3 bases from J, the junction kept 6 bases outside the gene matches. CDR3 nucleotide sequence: TGTGCCAGCAGCAGGGACAGGGCTCACAATCAGCCCCAGCATTTT. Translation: CASSRDRAHNQPQHF.

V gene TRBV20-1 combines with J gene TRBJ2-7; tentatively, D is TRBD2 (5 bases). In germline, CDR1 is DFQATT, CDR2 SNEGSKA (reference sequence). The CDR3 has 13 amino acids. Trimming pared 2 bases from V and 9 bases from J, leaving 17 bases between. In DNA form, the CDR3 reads TGCAGTGCTAGATTCGCGGCGGGCGTGGTGCAGTACTTC. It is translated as CSARFAAGVVQYF.

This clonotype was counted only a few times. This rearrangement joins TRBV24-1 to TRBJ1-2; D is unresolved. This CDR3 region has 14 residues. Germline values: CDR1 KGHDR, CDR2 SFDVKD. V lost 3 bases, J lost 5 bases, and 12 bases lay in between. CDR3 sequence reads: CATSDTGPGYGYTF. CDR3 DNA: TGTGCCACCAGTGATACCGGCCCTGGGTATGGCTACACCTTC.

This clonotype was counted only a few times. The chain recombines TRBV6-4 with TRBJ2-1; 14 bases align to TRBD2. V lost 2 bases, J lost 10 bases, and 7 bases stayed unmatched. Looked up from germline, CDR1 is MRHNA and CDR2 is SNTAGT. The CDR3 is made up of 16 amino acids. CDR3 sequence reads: CASSDLGTSGSREQFF. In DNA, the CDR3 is TGTGCCAGCAGTGACCTTGGGACTAGCGGGAGTAGGGAGCAGTTCTTC.

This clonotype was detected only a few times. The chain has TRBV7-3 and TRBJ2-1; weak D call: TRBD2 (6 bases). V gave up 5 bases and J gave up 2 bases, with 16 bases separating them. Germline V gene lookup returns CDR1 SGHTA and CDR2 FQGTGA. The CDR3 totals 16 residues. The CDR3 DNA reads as TGTGCCAGCAGCCCAAAGGCGGGAACCCCCTACAATGAGCAGTTCTTC. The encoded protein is CASSPKAGTPYNEQFF.

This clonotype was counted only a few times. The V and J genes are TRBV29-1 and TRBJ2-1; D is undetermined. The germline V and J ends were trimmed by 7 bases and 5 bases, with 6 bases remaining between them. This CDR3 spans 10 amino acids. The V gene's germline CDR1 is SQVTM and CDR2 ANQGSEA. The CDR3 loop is CSAVNNEQFF. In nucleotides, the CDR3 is TGCAGCGCCGTAAACAATGAGCAGTTCTTC.

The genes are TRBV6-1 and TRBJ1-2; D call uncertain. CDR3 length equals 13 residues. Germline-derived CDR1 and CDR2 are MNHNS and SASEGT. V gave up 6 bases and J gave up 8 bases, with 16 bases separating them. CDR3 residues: CASSPGLPQGYTF. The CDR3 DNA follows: TGTGCCAGCAGCCCGGGCCTACCCCAGGGCTACACCTTC.

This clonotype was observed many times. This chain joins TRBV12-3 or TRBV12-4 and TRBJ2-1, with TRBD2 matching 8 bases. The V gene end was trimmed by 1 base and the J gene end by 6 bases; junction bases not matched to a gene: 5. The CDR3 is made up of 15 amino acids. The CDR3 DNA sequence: TGTGCCAGCAGTTTAGGAGCGGGAGATCTCAATGAGCAGTTCTTC. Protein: CASSLGAGDLNEQFF.

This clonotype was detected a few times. CDR3 nucleotide sequence: TGTGCCAGCAGCTTCGCGCCACGGACTAGCGGGTTGACTAGCACAGATACGCAGTATTTT. It codes for CASSFAPRTSGLTSTDTQYF. The chain couples TRBV11-1 to TRBJ2-3; 11 bases align to TRBD2. Germline CDR1 reads SGHAT; CDR2 reads FQDESV (reference sequence). V shed 3 bases and J 0 bases; nucleotides not matched to a gene: 14. The CDR3 is made up of 20 amino acids. The whole variable domain, remainder taken from reference TRBV11-1 and TRBJ2-3, is EAEVAQSPRYKITEKSQAVAFWCDPISGHATLYWYRQILGQGPELLVQFQDESVVDDSQLPKDRFSAERLKGVDSTLKIQPAELGDSAMYLCASSFAPRTSGLTSTDTQYFGPGTRLTVL.

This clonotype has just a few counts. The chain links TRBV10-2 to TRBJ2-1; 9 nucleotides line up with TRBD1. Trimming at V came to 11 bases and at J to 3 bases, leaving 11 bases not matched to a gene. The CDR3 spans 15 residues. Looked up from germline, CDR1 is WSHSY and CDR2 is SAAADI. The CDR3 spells CAGSSGTGRYNEQFF. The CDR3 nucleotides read TGCGCCGGGTCCTCCGGGACAGGGCGCTACAATGAGCAGTTCTTC.

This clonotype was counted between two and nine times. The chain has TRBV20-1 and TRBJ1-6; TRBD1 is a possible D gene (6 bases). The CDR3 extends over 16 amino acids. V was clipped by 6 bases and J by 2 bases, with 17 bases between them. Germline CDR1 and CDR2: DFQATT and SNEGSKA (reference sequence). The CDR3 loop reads CSALVGGGAYNSPLHF. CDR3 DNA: TGCAGTGCCTTGGTTGGAGGGGGTGCCTATAATTCACCCCTCCACTTT.

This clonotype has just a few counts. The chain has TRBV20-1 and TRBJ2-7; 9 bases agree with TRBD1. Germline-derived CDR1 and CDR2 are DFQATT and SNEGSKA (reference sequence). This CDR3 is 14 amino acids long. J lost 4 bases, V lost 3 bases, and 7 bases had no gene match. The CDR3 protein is CSASSPGTGYEQYV. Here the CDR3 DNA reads TGCAGTGCTAGTTCGCCCGGGACAGGGTACGAGCAGTACGTC.

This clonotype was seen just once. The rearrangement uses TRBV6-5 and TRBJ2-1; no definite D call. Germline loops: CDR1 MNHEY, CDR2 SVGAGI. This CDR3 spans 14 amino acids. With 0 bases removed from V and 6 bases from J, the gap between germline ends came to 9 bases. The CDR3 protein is CASSYSSGSNEQFF. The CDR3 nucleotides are TGTGCCAGCAGTTACTCGAGTGGCAGCAATGAGCAGTTCTTC.

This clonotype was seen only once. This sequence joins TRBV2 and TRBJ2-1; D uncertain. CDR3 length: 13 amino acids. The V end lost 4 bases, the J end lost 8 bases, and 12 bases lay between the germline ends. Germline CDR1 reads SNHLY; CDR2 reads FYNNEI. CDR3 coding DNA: TGTGCCAGCAGTGCCGGTCAATTGGATGAGCAGTTCTTC. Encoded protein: CASSAGQLDEQFF.